A single sample gave rise to the 19 T cell receptor beta chains below, sequenced in a study of cytomegalovirus exposure and HLA in healthy donors. Assay used: immunoSEQ multiplex PCR; TCRdb lists only in-frame clones, some missing. The top ten hold 1% to 1.5% of the sample, which has 100,000 to 150,000 clones, roughly nine tenths seen once. The sample taken for sequencing was PBMCs. Receptors were obtained from a woman aged 18-29 years in good health and CMV-seronegative.

The CDR3 DNA reads TGTGCCAGCAGTTTGACAGGGGGCTCTGGAAACACCATATATTTT. Its translation: CASSLTGGSGNTIYF. V gene TRBV6-5 combines with J gene TRBJ1-3; TRBD1 matches at 9 bases. CDR3 size: 15 residues. V shed 4 bases, J shed 0 bases, and the junction held 1 base outside the gene matches. Per germline, CDR1 MNHEY and CDR2 SVGAGI.

J is TRBJ1-2 and V is TRBV7-9; a possible D gene is TRBD1 (6 bases). Trimming pared 3 bases from V and 8 bases from J, leaving 22 bases between. CDR3 size: 16 residues. Germline values: CDR1 SEHNR, CDR2 FQNEAQ (reference sequence). CDR3 sequence: CASSFGGTRALIGYTF. The CDR3 DNA is TGTGCCAGCAGCTTCGGGGGGACAAGGGCCCTTATCGGCTACACCTTC.

CDR3 in amino acids: CASSSQSGGANEQFF. CDR3 sequence (DNA): TGCGCCAGCAGCTCCCAGAGCGGGGGGGCAAATGAGCAGTTCTTC. V usage is TRBV5-1 and J usage is TRBJ2-1, with 10 bases matching TRBD2. This CDR3 has 15 residues. Germline-derived CDR1 and CDR2 are SGHRS and YFSETQ. J gave up 7 bases and V 3 bases, and 7 bases lay outside the gene matches.

The chain recombines TRBV6-1 with TRBJ1-2, with D tentatively TRBD1 (6 bases). This CDR3 contains 12 residues. Trimming shortened V by 10 bases and J by 7 bases, and 16 bases separated the two germline ends. Germline loops: CDR1 MNHNS, CDR2 SASEGT. The CDR3: CATNGGASGYTF. The CDR3, as DNA: TGTGCCACCAACGGGGGGGCAAGTGGCTACACCTTC.

The chain combines TRBV5-4 with TRBJ2-3, with 7 bases fitting TRBD1. Germline V gene sequence: CDR1 SGHNT, CDR2 YYREEE (reference sequence). This CDR3 has 17 residues. The V gene end was trimmed by 4 bases and the J gene end by 3 bases; junction bases not matched to a gene: 14. CDR3: CASSRTDHRGQTDTQYF. The CDR3 DNA follows: TGTGCCAGCAGCCGAACCGACCACAGGGGTCAAACAGATACGCAGTATTTT.

The chain links TRBV6-5 to TRBJ2-3; D perhaps matches TRBD2 (7 bases). Germline CDR1 is MNHEY and CDR2 is SVGAGI. Trimming removed 0 bases at V and 8 bases at J, with 18 bases between. The CDR3 sequence is 16 residues long. The CDR3 DNA is TGTGCCAGCAGTTACTCCTCGGGGGGCGGAGCCTCTACGCAGTATTTT. Its translation is CASSYSSGGGASTQYF.

The genes are TRBV2 and TRBJ2-2; D not resolved. Deletions cut 6 bases from V and 3 bases from J, with 8 bases between. CDR3 length: 13 amino acids. Germline loops: CDR1 SNHLY, CDR2 FYNNEI. The CDR3 is CASRSQDTGELFF. For the CDR3, the DNA is TGTGCCAGCAGGTCTCAGGACACCGGGGAGCTGTTTTTT.

V usage is TRBV19 and J usage is TRBJ1-3; unclear D gene. The V and J ends lost 10 bases and 0 bases respectively, with 16 bases between them. Germline values: CDR1 LNHDA, CDR2 SQIVND (reference sequence). The CDR3 is 15 amino acids. The CDR3 DNA is TGTGCCACCAAGTATGGAGTAACCTCTGGAAACACCATATATTTT. Amino acids: CATKYGVTSGNTIYF.

The chain uses TRBV6-1 and TRBJ1-5, with TRBD1 as a possible D gene (5 bases). The germline gives CDR1 MNHNS, CDR2 SASEGT. The CDR3 runs to 12 residues. V was pared by 8 bases and J by 5 bases, with 10 bases between. The CDR3 nucleotides read TGTGCCAGCCGGGCAGGGCATCAGCCCCAGCATTTT. Its protein product is CASRAGHQPQHF.

This chain uses TRBV7-9 with TRBJ2-3; the match to TRBD2 covers 9 bases. CDR1 is SEHNR, CDR2 FQNEAQ, per germline (reference sequence). V lost 0 bases to trimming and J lost 6 bases; unmatched junction nucleotides: 10. The CDR3 contains 17 residues. The chain's CDR3 is CASSLAAGTSNWDTQYF. CDR3 coding DNA: TGTGCCAGCAGCTTAGCGGCTGGGACTAGCAACTGGGATACGCAGTATTTT.

The V gene is TRBV5-6, the J gene TRBJ1-5; D gene ambiguous. The CDR3 extends over 14 amino acids. Trimming removed 2 bases at V and 3 bases at J, with 9 bases between. Germline-derived CDR1 and CDR2 are SGHDT and YYEEEE. The CDR3 DNA follows: TGTGCCAGCAGCTTCGGCGGGAACAATCAGCCCCAGCATTTT. Encoded protein: CASSFGGNNQPQHF.

The V and J genes are TRBV28 and TRBJ1-1; no definite D call. The V and J ends lost 3 bases and 1 base respectively, with 9 bases between them. Germline V gives CDR1 MDHEN, CDR2 SYDVKM. The CDR3 length is 14 residues. CDR3 sequence: CASSLLRRNTEAFF. DNA for the CDR3: TGTGCCAGCAGTTTGTTGAGGAGGAACACTGAAGCTTTCTTT.

This clone was detected only once. This sequence joins TRBV7-9 and TRBJ2-7, with a possible D match to TRBD1 (5 bases). The V end lost 4 bases, the J end lost 2 bases, and 18 bases lay between the germline ends. CDR1 and CDR2 (germline): SEHNR, FQNEAQ (reference sequence). CDR3 length: 16 residues. CDR3 coding DNA: TGTGCCAGCAGCTCCCCACCGCAGGGCGATCCCTACGAGCAGTACTTC. Encoded protein: CASSSPPQGDPYEQYF.

The chain uses TRBV2 and TRBJ1-1, with D maybe TRBD1 (5 bases). Trimming cost V 5 bases and J 8 bases, with 12 bases left between them. Germline CDR1 SNHLY, CDR2 FYNNEI. The CDR3 length is 12 residues. The CDR3 sequence: CASSPRVSEAFF. Written as DNA, the CDR3 is TGTGCCAGCAGTCCCAGGGTCTCCGAAGCTTTCTTT. The variable domain in full, with the rest retrieved from reference TRBV2 and TRBJ1-1, is EPEVTQTPSHQVTQMGQEVILRCVPISNHLYFYWYRQILGQKVEFLVSFYNNEISEKSEIFDDQFSVERPDGSNFTLKIRSTKLEDSAMYFCASSPRVSEAFFGQGTRLTVV.

This sequence joins TRBV6-5 and TRBJ2-7; 7 bases fit TRBD1. J lost 4 bases, V lost 3 bases, and 6 bases had no gene match. Germline values: CDR1 MNHEY, CDR2 SVGAGI. The CDR3 has 14 amino acids. The CDR3, as DNA: TGTGCCAGCAGTTATAAGGGGGCAGGGTACGAGCAGTACTTC. It encodes CASSYKGAGYEQYF.

This sequence joins TRBV29-1 and TRBJ1-4; weak D call: TRBD1 (5 bases). The CDR3 extends over 15 amino acids. Germline V gives CDR1 SQVTM, CDR2 ANQGSEA. V gave up 5 bases and J gave up 0 bases, with 13 bases separating them. The DNA of the CDR3 is TGCAGCGTTTCTACCCAGGGCGCAACTAATGAAAAACTGTTTTTT. This translates into CSVSTQGATNEKLFF.

The chain uses TRBV11-1 and TRBJ2-4; D perhaps matches TRBD1 (6 bases). Per the germline V gene, CDR1 is SGHAT and CDR2 is FQDESV (reference sequence). With 3 bases removed from V and 2 bases from J, the gap between germline ends came to 14 bases. This CDR3 comprises 16 residues. As DNA, the CDR3 is TGTGCCAGCAGCTTTGGAACAGGGCTGACCAAAAACATTCAGTACTTC. Translation: CASSFGTGLTKNIQYF.

This chain uses TRBV29-1 with TRBJ1-2, with D uncertain. The CDR3 has 12 residues. The V end was cut by 4 bases, the J end by 8 bases, with 14 bases between. In germline, CDR1 is SQVTM, CDR2 ANQGSEA. CDR3 bases: TGCAGCGTTGGAGGCCAGGACTCCGGCTACACCTTC. It encodes CSVGGQDSGYTF. The entire variable domain, with the rest obtained from reference TRBV29-1 and TRBJ1-2, is as follows: SAVISQKPSRDICQRGTSLTIQCQVDSQVTMMFWYRQQPGQSLTLIATANQGSEATYESGFVIDKFPISRPNLTFSTLTVSNMSPEDSSIYLCSVGGQDSGYTFGSGTRLTVV.

The chain is built from TRBV6-1 and TRBJ1-1; 8 positions match TRBD1. V lost 5 bases and J lost 5; bases outside the gene matches: 10. CDR1 is MNHNS and CDR2 is SASEGT in the germline V gene. The CDR3 runs to 15 residues. The CDR3 loop is CASSRRQGIYTEAFF. DNA for the CDR3: TGTGCCAGCAGTAGACGACAGGGGATTTATACTGAAGCTTTCTTT.